The rows below give T cell receptor beta chains drawn from one sample of a study of cytomegalovirus exposure and HLA in healthy donors. Method: immunoSEQ multiplex PCR; TCRdb's copy keeps in-frame clones and lacks some. The data contain approximately 95,000 clones, 81% of them singletons. Sequences were obtained from PBMCs. The receptors shown here come from a woman in her 70s in good health and CMV-seropositive. Each CDR3 is given with its conserved first and last residue. The order of the fields is V gene, CDR3 protein.

>TRBV5-1
CASSYLAGGYEQYF
>TRBV7-2
CASRAPPGGTYNEQFF
>TRBV5-1
CASSSSVSSYEQYF
>TRBV6-4
CASSGDRGMNTGELFF
>TRBV15
CATSRGGQAENIQYF
>TRBV30
CAWSVLAGRGGELFF
>TRBV19
CASSIGRIDQPQHF
>TRBV7-3
CASSFFPGVWETQYF
>TRBV7-2
CASSSQGGAHLYNEQFF
>TRBV5-1
CASSRNRLTGGNTEAFF
>TRBV19
CASSQRAGTGWGTEAFF
>TRBV7-2
CASSFSRQLPQPQHF
>TRBV19
CASSMRAGTTINEQFF
>TRBV19
CASSSTGQGEYGYTF
>TRBV5-1
CASSLVASGSPSSYNEQFF
>TRBV11-2
CASSLAGQGKTGELFF
>TRBV25-1
CASGTSGRFAYEQYF
>TRBV18
CASSPTVAEDTQYF
>TRBV11-3
CASSLAGGLGTDTQYF
>TRBV29-1
CSVDLGTYEQYF
>TRBV11-2
CASSSPRLADTQYF
>TRBV7-9
CASSPGLAGVYEQYF
>TRBV5-4
CASRRNRGETQYF
>TRBV5-1
CASSLPTGNTGELFF
>TRBV5-1
CASSSEPTGLSEKLFF
>TRBV6-5
CASSPSGGKGQTQYF
>TRBV5-5
CASSLASLVNTEAFF
>TRBV18
CASSPPSGQRGTDTQYF
>TRBV5-1
CASSLPPGTGAGANVLTF
>TRBV29-1
CSVTGGSGANVLTF
>TRBV27
CASSLIGGSYNEQFF
>TRBV4-3
CASSQDMTSGDYEQYF
>TRBV18
CASSPLNTGELFF
>TRBV25-1
CASSEPGGREQYF
>TRBV14
CASSQRGWTDTQYF
>TRBV11-2
CASSPLSQKLPQHF
>TRBV30
CAWTNMDLNIGNEQFF
>TRBV27
CASSLGRTYEQYF
>TRBV7-3
CASTLGGGNTGELFF
>TRBV28
CASRRGGGNADTQYF
>TRBV7-2
CASSLNLGGTGELFF
>TRBV5-5
CASSSARGTQETQYF
>TRBV19
CASSTDRTPNEQFF
>TRBV19
CASSVPAGGMTDTQYF
>TRBV18
CASSLPGLAGVRSYEQYF
>TRBV5-1
CASNGGSRTGETQYF
>TRBV30
CAWKVGANSYEQYF
>TRBV7-3
CASSPNRGRTEAFF
>TRBV6-1
CASTFGQGASYEQYF
>TRBV19
CASSVWDSSTDTQYF
>TRBV5-4
CASSSGTGSSSYNEQFF
>TRBV29-1
CSVRDSLIYGYTF
>TRBV18
CASSPTGGFTNQPQHF
>TRBV20-1
CSARVEEQFF
>TRBV5-1
CASSLAASGNTDTQYF
>TRBV27
CASSISGGINQPQHF
>TRBV28
CASIGDRGKGNTEAFF
>TRBV5-5
CASNELTGAGGYTF
>TRBV30
CACPRRDYGYTF
>TRBV29-1
CSAEGDSPYEQYF